The sequence of this T cell receptor (beta chain) was determined in a study of blood T cell repertoires in COVID-19. Whole-study context: Italy, Spain and the United States were the sources of the convalescent and acute COVID-19 samples. T cells, B-cell-depleted T cells, or PBMCs supplied cDNA or gDNA.

Original analysis: Reference gene primer amplification gave estimated nucleated cell counts. Using immunoSEQ multiplex PCR, the repertoire was profiled, and TCRdb retains in-frame clones only, with some absent. For V, J and clone size, that table is used; D and trimming come from the DNA. Among about 140,000 clones, approximately 80% were seen once, and the ten largest hold 10%. The germline gives CDR1 GTSNPN, CDR2 SVGIG (reference sequence). The CDR3 has 14 amino acids. Trimming took 0 bases from V and 1 from J, leaving 7 bases between them. The specimen sequenced was peripheral blood. The clonotype was recovered from a man in his sixties with active or convalescent COVID-19. This sequence joins TRBV30 and TRBJ1-5; D ambiguous. CDR3 amino acids: CAWSVAGSNQPQHF. The CDR3 nucleotides are TGTGCCTGGAGTGTGGCGGGGAGCAATCAGCCCCAGCATTTT.